The 20 T cell receptor beta chains reported below all come from one sample, sequenced in a study of T-cell memory formation after mild COVID-19. TCRdb called the 5' RACE reads again in MiXCR, with one record for every CDR3 protein. The sample holds about 350,000 distinct CDR3 sequences, 12% to 15% seen once. The specimen was PBMCs or a T cell subset sorted from them (not recorded which). The receptors here all came from a young man who had mild COVID-19 (a few samples of this study predate the infection). Cell type and time point are not known.

This clonotype was counted only a few times. The chain has TRBV5-1 and TRBJ2-5, with 7 positions matching TRBD2. The junction had 5 bases not matched to a gene; V was cut back by 4 bases and J by 2 bases. This CDR3 spans 14 amino acids. Germline loops: CDR1 SGHRS, CDR2 YFSETQ. CDR3 sequence: CASSGRAVQETQYF. CDR3 DNA sequence: TGCGCCAGCAGCGGGAGGGCTGTACAAGAGACCCAGTACTTC.

About this clonotype itself: The CDR3 ends on some other residue instead of the conserved phenylalanine or tryptophan, so this is likely a read error. The DNA is left out, because the CDR3 cannot be placed on it with certainty; the CDR3 is given as TCRdb lists it. The chain has TRBV13 and TRBJ2-3; no check of the table's D call, TRBD2, against the DNA was made. Per the germline V gene, CDR1 is PRHDT and CDR2 is FYEKMQ (reference sequence). From its first to its last residue, the CDR3 has 14 amino acids. The CDR3 protein is CASSRTLLAGGYSV.

This clonotype appeared a few times. V usage is TRBV5-1 and J usage is TRBJ2-2; maybe TRBD1 (5 bases). Trimming left V 4 bases short and J 6 bases short, with 16 bases between. Germline CDR1 reads SGHRS; CDR2 reads YFSETQ. The CDR3 is made up of 15 amino acids. CDR3 bases: TGCGCCAGCAGCATAAATTCCAGGGCCCCCGGGGAGCTGTTTTTT. This sequence encodes CASSINSRAPGELFF.

The gene calls are TRBV25-1 and TRBJ1-2; 7 bases map to TRBD1. CDR1 is MGHDK and CDR2 is SYGVNS in the germline V gene. This CDR3 comprises 17 residues. V was clipped by 3 bases and J by 1 base; unmatched bases: 11. CDR3 residues: CASSDARDSIFNYGYTF. Here the CDR3 DNA reads TGTGCCAGCAGTGACGCCCGGGACAGCATTTTTAACTATGGCTACACCTTC.

The sample holds a few counts of this clonotype. The chain has TRBV3-2 and TRBJ2-3; the D call TRBD1 from the table was never checked on the DNA. TRBV3-2 is recorded as a pseudogene. This CDR3 is 17 amino acids long. CDR3 nucleotide sequence: TGTGCCAGCAGCCAAGAAGAATTACAGGACTACACAGATACGCAGTATTTT. Protein product: CASSQEELQDYTDTQYF.

This clonotype was recorded a few times. This sequence joins TRBV12-3 or TRBV12-4 and TRBJ2-2; D is uncertain. The CDR3 loop spans 15 amino acids. Deletions cut 3 bases from V and 1 base from J, with 9 bases between. The chain's CDR3 is CASSFLGVNTGELFF. The CDR3 coding sequence is TGTGCCAGCAGTTTTCTCGGAGTGAACACCGGGGAGCTGTTTTTT.

The sample holds a few counts of this clonotype. This chain joins TRBV7-2 and TRBJ2-3; TRBD2 matches at 7 bases. The length of the CDR3 is 16 residues. The V and J ends lost 5 bases and 6 bases, in that order; junction bases with no gene match: 14. The germline V gene encodes CDR1 SGHTA and CDR2 FQGNSA. Here the CDR3 reads CASSHPMVGGSDTQYF. CDR3 DNA: TGTGCCAGCAGCCACCCAATGGTCGGGGGGTCGGATACGCAGTATTTT.

The CDR3 DNA reads TGTGCCACCAGTGGTGGGACTTATCAGCCCCAGCATTTT. It codes for CATSGGTYQPQHF. The V gene is TRBV24-1, the J gene TRBJ1-5; the D gene is possibly TRBD1 (5 bases). The germline V and J ends were trimmed by 5 bases and 5 bases, with 9 bases remaining between them. Germline CDR1 reads KGHDR; CDR2 reads SFDVKD. The CDR3 sequence is 13 residues long.

The chain joins TRBV15 to TRBJ1-2; 8 bases line up with TRBD1. The CDR3 is 16 residues long. V was pared by 5 bases and J by 6 bases, with 14 bases of the junction left unmatched. Germline CDR1 and CDR2: LNHNV and YYDKDF (reference sequence). In DNA, the CDR3 is TGTGCCACCAGCGGACCACCGGGACAGGCTTTCGATGGCTACACCTTC. It encodes CATSGPPGQAFDGYTF. Based on the CDR3 plus reference TRBV15 and TRBJ1-2, the full variable domain is DAMVIQNPRYQVTQFGKPVTLSCSQTLNHNVMYWYQQKSSQAPKLLFHYYDKDFNNEADTPDNFQSRRPNTSFCFLDIRSPGLGDTAMYLCATSGPPGQAFDGYTFGSGTRLTVV.

This chain connects TRBV6-5 to TRBJ2-3; possibly TRBD1 for D (7 bases). V was cut by 2 bases and J by 5 bases, with 20 bases left in between. The CDR3 is 17 residues long. Looked up from germline, CDR1 is MNHEY and CDR2 is SVGAGI. CDR3 in DNA: TGTGCCAGCAGTTACCGAGGCCCGACTAGGGGGCAAGATACGCAGTATTTT. Translating gives CASSYRGPTRGQDTQYF.

The rearrangement joins TRBV9 to TRBJ2-3; no firm D call. V lost 0 bases and J lost 0, with 11 bases in between. Germline V gene lookup returns CDR1 SGDLS and CDR2 YYNGEE. CDR3 length equals 16 residues. The CDR3 loop reads CASSVGQSPSTDTQYF. The CDR3 DNA reads as TGTGCCAGCAGCGTAGGACAATCTCCCAGCACAGATACGCAGTATTTT.

The rearrangement joins TRBV27 to TRBJ2-4; possibly TRBD2 for D (6 bases). V lost 8 bases and J lost 8, with 13 bases in between. Germline V lookup: CDR1 MNHEY, CDR2 SMNVEV (reference sequence). The CDR3 spans 12 residues. The CDR3 DNA follows: TGTGCCAGCGGTGTACCGGGAGACATTCAGTACTTC. Its translation is CASGVPGDIQYF.

This clonotype was picked up a small number of times. This chain joins TRBV11-2 and TRBJ1-2; 8 nucleotides line up with TRBD1. Germline assignment: CDR1 SGHAT and CDR2 FQNNGV. V lost 5 bases to trimming and J lost 2 bases; unmatched junction nucleotides: 4. The CDR3 is made up of 14 amino acids. The CDR3 nucleotides read TGTGCCAGCAGCCGTGGGGACAGGAACTATGGCTACACCTTC. This gives the protein CASSRGDRNYGYTF.

In its sample, this clonotype was seen a few times. The J gene is TRBJ2-7, the V gene TRBV12-3 or TRBV12-4, with no clear D. Trimming took off 5 bases at V and 0 bases at J, with 8 bases between the two ends. The CDR3 has 13 residues. CDR3 DNA: TGTGCCAGCAGTGCCAGCGTCTCCTACGAGCAGTACTTC. Its translation is CASSASVSYEQYF.

The J gene is TRBJ1-1, the V gene TRBV7-2; D uncertain. The CDR3 covers 13 residues. CDR1 is SGHTA and CDR2 is FQGNSA in the germline V gene. Trimming removed 8 bases from V and 1 base from J, with 11 bases in between. The CDR3 protein is CASSPTSNTEAFF. For the CDR3, the DNA is TGTGCCAGCTCCCCCACCTCGAACACTGAAGCTTTCTTT.

J is TRBJ1-4 and V is TRBV29-1; TRBD1 is a possible D gene (6 bases). This CDR3 region has 14 residues. Germline V gene data show CDR1 as SQVTM and CDR2 as ANQGSEA. Trimming took 1 base from V and 8 from J, leaving 14 bases between them. CDR3 loop: CSVEVGGRFEKLFF. Here the CDR3 DNA reads TGCAGCGTTGAAGTCGGGGGGCGGTTCGAAAAACTGTTTTTT.

The CDR3 sequence is CASGRGGELFF. Here the CDR3 DNA reads TGTGCCAGTGGTAGGGGGGGAGAGCTGTTTTTT. J is TRBJ2-2 and V is TRBV12-3 or TRBV12-4; the D gene is possibly TRBD2 (7 bases). The CDR3 covers 11 residues. Trimming took off 9 bases at V and 11 bases at J, with 13 bases between the two ends.

A few counts support this clonotype. V and J are TRBV11-2 and TRBJ2-1; 9 bases are a match to TRBD2. Per germline, CDR1 SGHAT and CDR2 FQNNGV. This CDR3 contains 16 residues. Trimming cost V 1 base and J 2 bases; bases outside gene matches: 3. This CDR3 is CASSLGAGGPYNEQFF. CDR3 coding DNA: TGTGCCAGCAGCTTAGGAGCGGGGGGTCCCTACAATGAGCAGTTCTTC.

This clonotype was seen a few times. This chain joins TRBV12-3 or TRBV12-4 and TRBJ2-2; D possibly corresponds to TRBD2 (6 bases). There are 15 residues in the CDR3. V lost 6 bases and J lost 2, with 13 bases in between. The CDR3 coding sequence is TGTGCCAGCAGCTGGGGGACTGGAAACACCGGGGAGCTGTTTTTT. It yields the protein CASSWGTGNTGELFF.

This clonotype was observed many times. V is TRBV5-5 and J is TRBJ2-3; tentative D call: TRBD2 (6 bases). Germline lookup yields CDR1 SGHKS and CDR2 YYEKEE (reference sequence). The CDR3 is 16 amino acids. V lost 4 bases to trimming and J lost 2 bases, with 17 bases between them. The CDR3 reads CASSPLTGAPTDTQYF. The CDR3 coding sequence is TGTGCCAGCAGCCCCCTGACGGGAGCCCCCACAGATACGCAGTATTTT.